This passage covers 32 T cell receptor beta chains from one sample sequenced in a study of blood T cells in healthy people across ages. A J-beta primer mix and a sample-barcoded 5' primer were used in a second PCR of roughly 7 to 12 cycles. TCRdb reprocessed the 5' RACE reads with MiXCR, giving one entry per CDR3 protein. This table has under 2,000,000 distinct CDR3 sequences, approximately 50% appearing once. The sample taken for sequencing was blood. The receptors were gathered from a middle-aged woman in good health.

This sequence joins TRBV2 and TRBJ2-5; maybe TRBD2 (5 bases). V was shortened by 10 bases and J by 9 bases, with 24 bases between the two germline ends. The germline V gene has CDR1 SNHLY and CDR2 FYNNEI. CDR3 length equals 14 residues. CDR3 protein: CATADSAIFSAQYF. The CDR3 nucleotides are TGTGCCACGGCGGACTCGGCTATTTTCTCGGCCCAGTACTTC.

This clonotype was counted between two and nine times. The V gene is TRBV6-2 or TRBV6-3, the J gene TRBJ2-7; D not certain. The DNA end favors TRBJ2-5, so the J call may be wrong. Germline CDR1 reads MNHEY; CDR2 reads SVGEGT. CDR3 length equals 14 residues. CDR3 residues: CASSYSSIFETQYF. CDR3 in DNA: TGTGCCAGCAGTTATTCTAGTATATTTGAGACCCAGTACTTC.

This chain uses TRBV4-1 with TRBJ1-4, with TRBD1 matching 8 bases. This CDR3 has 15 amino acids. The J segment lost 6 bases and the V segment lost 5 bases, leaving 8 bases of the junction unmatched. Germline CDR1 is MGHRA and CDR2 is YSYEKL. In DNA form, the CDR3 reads TGCGCCAGCAGCTACCCGGACAGGGATTATGAAAAACTGTTTTTT. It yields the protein CASSYPDRDYEKLFF.

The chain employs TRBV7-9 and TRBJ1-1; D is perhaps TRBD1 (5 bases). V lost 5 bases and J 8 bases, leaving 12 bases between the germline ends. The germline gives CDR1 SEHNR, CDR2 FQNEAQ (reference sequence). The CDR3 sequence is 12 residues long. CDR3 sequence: CASSPKGVEAFF. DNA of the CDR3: TGTGCCAGCAGCCCGAAAGGGGTAGAAGCTTTCTTT.

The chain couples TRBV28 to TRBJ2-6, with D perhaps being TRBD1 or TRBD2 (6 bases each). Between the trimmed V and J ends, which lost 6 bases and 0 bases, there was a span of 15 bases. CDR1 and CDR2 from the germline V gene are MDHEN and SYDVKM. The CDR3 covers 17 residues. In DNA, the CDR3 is TGTGCCAGCAGGGGGCGGGACACCTTCTCTGGGGCCAACGTCCTGACTTTC. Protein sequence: CASRGRDTFSGANVLTF. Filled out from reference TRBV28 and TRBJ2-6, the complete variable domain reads DVKVTQSSRYLVKRTGEKVFLECVQDMDHENMFWYRQDPGLGLRLIYFSYDVKMKEKGDIPEGYSVSREKKERFSLILESASTNQTSMYLCASRGRDTFSGANVLTFGAGSRLTVL.

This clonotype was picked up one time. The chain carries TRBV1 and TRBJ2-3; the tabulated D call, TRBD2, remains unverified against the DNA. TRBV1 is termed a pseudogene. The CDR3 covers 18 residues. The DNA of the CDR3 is TGCACCAGCAGCCAAGTTAAGCGGGGGGGAGTTTTGGCCGATACGCAGTATTTT. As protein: CTSSQVKRGGVLADTQYF.

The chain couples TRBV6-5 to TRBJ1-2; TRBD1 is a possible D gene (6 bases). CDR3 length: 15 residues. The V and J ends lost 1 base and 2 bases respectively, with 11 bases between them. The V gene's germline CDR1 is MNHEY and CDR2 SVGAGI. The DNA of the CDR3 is TGTGCCAGCAGTTACTTTGGACAGTCAAACTATGGCTACACCTTC. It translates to CASSYFGQSNYGYTF.

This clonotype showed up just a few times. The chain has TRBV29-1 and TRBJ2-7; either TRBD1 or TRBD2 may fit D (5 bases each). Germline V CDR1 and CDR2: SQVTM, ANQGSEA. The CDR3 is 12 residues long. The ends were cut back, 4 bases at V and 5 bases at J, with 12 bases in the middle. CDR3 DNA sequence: TGCAGCGTTGCCGGGGCCACTAACGAGCAGTACTTC. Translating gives CSVAGATNEQYF.

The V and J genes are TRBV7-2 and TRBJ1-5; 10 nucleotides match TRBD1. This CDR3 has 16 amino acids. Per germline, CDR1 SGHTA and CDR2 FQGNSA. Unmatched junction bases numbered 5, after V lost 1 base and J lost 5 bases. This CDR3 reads CASSLGGQGTYQPQHF. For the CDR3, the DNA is TGTGCCAGCAGCTTAGGGGGACAGGGGACATATCAGCCCCAGCATTTT.

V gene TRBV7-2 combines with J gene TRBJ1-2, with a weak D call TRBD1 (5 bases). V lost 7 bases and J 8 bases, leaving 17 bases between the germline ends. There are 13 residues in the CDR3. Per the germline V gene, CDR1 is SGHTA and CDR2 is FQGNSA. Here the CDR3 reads CASNPINRGGYTF. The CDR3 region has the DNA TGTGCCAGCAACCCGATTAATCGGGGCGGCTACACCTTC.

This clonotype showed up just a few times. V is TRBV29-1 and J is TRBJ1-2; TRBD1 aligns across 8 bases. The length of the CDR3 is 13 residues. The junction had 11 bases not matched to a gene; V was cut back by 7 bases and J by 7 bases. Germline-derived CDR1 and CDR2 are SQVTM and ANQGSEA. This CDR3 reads CSAVGQGIGGYTF. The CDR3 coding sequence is TGCAGCGCCGTCGGACAGGGCATTGGTGGCTACACCTTC. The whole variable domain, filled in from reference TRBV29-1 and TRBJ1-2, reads SAVISQKPSRDICQRGTSLTIQCQVDSQVTMMFWYRQQPGQSLTLIATANQGSEATYESGFVIDKFPISRPNLTFSTLTVSNMSPEDSSIYLCSAVGQGIGGYTFGSGTRLTVV.

The CDR3 sequence: CASSEALEGPSTDTQYF. CDR3 DNA: TGTGCCAGCAGTGAAGCCCTCGAGGGACCTAGCACAGATACGCAGTATTTT. The gene calls are TRBV6-1 and TRBJ2-3, with D possibly called TRBD1 or TRBD2 (5 bases each). Germline CDR1 reads MNHNS; CDR2 reads SASEGT. The CDR3 is 17 amino acids. Trimming shortened V by 0 bases and J by 0 bases, and 13 bases separated the two germline ends.

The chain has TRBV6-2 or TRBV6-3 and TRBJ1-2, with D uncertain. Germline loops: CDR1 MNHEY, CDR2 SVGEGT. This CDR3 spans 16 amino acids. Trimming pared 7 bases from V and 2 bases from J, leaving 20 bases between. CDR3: CASNKSGTRLNYGYTF. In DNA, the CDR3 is TGTGCCAGCAACAAATCGGGAACGAGGCTCAACTATGGCTACACCTTC.

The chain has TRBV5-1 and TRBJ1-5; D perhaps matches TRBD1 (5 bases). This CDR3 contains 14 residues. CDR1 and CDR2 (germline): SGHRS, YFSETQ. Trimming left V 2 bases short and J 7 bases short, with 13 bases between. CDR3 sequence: CASSLSSGGQPQHF. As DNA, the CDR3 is TGCGCCAGCAGCTTATCGTCGGGGGGGCAGCCCCAGCATTTT.

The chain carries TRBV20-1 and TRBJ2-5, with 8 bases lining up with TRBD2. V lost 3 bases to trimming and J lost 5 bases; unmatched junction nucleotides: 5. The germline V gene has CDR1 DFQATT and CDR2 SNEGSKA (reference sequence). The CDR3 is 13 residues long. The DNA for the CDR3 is TGCAGTGCTAGCCCGGGGGGGCAGGAGACCCAGTACTTC. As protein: CSASPGGQETQYF.

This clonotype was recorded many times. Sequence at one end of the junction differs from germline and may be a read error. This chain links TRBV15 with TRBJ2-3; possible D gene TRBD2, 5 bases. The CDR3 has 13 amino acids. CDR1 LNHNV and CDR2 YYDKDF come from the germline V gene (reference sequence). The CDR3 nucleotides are TGTGCCACCAGCAGAGACCTTAGCGATATGCAGTATTTT. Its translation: CATSRDLSDMQYF.

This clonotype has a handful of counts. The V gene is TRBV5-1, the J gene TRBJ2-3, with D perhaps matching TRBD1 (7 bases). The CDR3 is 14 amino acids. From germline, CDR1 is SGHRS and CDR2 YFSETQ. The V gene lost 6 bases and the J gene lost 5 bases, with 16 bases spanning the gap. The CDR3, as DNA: TGCGCCAGCAACGCGGGCAGGGGGGAAGATACGCAGTATTTT. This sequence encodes CASNAGRGEDTQYF.

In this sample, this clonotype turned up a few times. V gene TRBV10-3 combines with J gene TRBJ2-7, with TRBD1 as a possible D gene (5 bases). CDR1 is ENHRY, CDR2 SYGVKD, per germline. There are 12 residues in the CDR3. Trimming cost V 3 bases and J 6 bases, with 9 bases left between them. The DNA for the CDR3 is TGTGCCATCAGTGACCGGACAACCGAGCAGTACTTC. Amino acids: CAISDRTTEQYF.

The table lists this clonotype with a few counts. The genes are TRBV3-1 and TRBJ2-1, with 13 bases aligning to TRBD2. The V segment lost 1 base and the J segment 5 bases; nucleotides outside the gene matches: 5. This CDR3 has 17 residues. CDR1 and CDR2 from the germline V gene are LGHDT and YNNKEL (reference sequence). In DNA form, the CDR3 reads TGTGCCAGCAGCCAAGCCGGGGGACTAGCGGGGAACAATGAGCAGTTCTTC. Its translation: CASSQAGGLAGNNEQFF.

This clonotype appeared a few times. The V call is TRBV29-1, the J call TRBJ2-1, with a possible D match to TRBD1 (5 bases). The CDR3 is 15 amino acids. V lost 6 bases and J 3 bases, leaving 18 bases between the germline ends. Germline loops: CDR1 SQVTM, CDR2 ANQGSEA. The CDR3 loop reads CSVADTIRVYNEQFF. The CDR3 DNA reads TGCAGCGTGGCTGACACGATCAGGGTCTACAATGAGCAGTTCTTC.

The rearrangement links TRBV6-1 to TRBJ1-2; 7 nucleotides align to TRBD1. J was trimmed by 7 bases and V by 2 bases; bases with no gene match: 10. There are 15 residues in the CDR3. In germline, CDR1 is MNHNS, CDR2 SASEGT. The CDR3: CASSEQTGVVFGYTF. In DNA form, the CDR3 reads TGTGCCAGCAGTGAACAAACAGGGGTTGTGTTTGGCTACACCTTC.

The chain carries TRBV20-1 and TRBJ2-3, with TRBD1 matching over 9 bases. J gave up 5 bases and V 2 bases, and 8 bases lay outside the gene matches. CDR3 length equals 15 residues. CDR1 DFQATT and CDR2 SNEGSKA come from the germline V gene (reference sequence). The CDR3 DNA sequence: TGCAGTGCTAGATACCGCACAGGGGGCAGAGATACGCAGTATTTT. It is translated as CSARYRTGGRDTQYF.

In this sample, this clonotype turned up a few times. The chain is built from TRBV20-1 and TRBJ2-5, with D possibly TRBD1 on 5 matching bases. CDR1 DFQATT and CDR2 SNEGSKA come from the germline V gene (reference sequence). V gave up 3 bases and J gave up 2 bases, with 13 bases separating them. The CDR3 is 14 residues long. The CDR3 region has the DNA TGCAGTGCTAGGGGCAGGGTGGAGCAAGAGACCCAGTACTTC. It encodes CSARGRVEQETQYF.

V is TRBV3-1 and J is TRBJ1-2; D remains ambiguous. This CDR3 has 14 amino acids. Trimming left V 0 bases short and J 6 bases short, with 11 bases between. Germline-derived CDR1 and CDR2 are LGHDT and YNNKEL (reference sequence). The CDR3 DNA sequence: TGTGCCAGCAGCCAAGATCCCAAGACCAATGGCTACACCTTC. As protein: CASSQDPKTNGYTF.

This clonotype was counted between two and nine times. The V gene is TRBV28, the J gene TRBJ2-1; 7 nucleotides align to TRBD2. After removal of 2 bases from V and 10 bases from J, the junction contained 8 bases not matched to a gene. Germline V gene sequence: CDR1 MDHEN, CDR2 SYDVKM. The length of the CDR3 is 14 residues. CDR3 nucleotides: TGTGCCAGCAGTTTAAGGCTAGCGGACATGGAGCAGTTCTTC. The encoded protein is CASSLRLADMEQFF.

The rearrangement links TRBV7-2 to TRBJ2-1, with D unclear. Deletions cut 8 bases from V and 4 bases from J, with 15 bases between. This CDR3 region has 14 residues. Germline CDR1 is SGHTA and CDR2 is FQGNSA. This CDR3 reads CASRPVGNYNEQFF. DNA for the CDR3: TGTGCCAGCCGACCGGTGGGGAATTACAATGAGCAGTTCTTC. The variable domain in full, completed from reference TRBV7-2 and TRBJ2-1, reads GAGVSQSPSNKVTEKGKDVELRCDPISGHTALYWYRQSLGQGLEFLIYFQGNSAPDKSGLPSDRFSAERTGGSVSTLTIQRTQQEDSAVYLCASRPVGNYNEQFFGPGTRLTVL.

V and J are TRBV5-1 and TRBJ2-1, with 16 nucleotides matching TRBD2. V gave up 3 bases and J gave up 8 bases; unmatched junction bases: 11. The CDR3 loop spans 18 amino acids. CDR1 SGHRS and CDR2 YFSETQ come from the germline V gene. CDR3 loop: CASSWGLAGGEGLDEQFF. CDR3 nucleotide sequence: TGCGCCAGCAGCTGGGGACTAGCGGGGGGGGAAGGACTGGATGAGCAGTTCTTC.

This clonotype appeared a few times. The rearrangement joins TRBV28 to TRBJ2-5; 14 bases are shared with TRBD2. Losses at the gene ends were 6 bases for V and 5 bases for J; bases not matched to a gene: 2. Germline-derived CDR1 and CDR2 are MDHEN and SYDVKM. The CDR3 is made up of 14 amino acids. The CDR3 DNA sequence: TGTGCCAGCAGGGGACTAGCGGGGGAGGAGACCCAGTACTTC. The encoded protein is CASRGLAGEETQYF.

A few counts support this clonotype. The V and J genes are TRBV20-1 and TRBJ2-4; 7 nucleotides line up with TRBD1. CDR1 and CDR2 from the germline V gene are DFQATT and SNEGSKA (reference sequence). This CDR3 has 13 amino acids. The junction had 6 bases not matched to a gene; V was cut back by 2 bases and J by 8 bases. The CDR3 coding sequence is TGCAGTGCTAGATACAGGGGATTAGACATTCAGTACTTC. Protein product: CSARYRGLDIQYF.

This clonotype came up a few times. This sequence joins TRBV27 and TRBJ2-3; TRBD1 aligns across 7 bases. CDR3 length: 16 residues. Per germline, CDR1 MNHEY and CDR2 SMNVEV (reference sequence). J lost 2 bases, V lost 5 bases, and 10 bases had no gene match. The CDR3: CASSHWTGGPTDTQYF. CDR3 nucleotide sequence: TGTGCCAGCAGTCACTGGACAGGAGGACCCACAGATACGCAGTATTTT.

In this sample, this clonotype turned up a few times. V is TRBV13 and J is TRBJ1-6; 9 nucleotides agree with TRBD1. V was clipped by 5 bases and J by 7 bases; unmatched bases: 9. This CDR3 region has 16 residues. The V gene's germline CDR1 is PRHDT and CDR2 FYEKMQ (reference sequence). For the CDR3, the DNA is TGTGCCAGCAGCACACAGGGGGCGTCGGGAAATTCACCCCTCCACTTT. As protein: CASSTQGASGNSPLHF.

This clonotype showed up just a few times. CDR3 amino acids: CSVALYRNGYYEQYF. The CDR3, as DNA: TGCAGCGTCGCACTTTACAGGAATGGGTACTACGAGCAGTACTTC. The V and J genes are TRBV29-1 and TRBJ2-7, with TRBD1 as a possible D gene (5 bases). V shed 6 bases and J shed 3 bases, with 21 bases lying between them. CDR1 SQVTM and CDR2 ANQGSEA come from the germline V gene. The length of the CDR3 is 15 residues.